This T cell receptor (beta chain) was documented in a study of T cell responses to AZD1222 COVID-19 vaccine. Overall study: Timing groups of about 4 and about 12 weeks for second doses were pooled.

The CDR3 has 15 residues. In germline, CDR1 is SGHDT, CDR2 YYEEEE. V shed 3 bases and J shed 3 bases, with 10 bases lying between them. Sequencing used immunoSEQ multiplex PCR; TCRdb keeps in-frame clones, though not all of them. The sample consists of 140,000 to 150,000 clones, about 93% of them appearing once. Overall study findings and caveats: Spike was spanned by vaccine-associated CD4 TCRs, with dominance at 160-218 and 743-854. White British donors predominated, females outnumbered males, and clonal diversity was possibly underestimated.

Remarks on this clone: Its antigen is unidentified.

The TCR sequence derives from an adult in good health. The chain carries TRBV5-6 and TRBJ1-6; D is unclear. The sample was peripheral blood, taken on day 0 of AZD1222 vaccination. In DNA, the CDR3 is TGTGCCAGCAGCTCCGGGAAGGGCTATAATTCACCCCTCCACTTT. Encoded protein: CASSSGKGYNSPLHF. Variable domain in full (rest from reference TRBV5-6 and TRBJ1-6): DAGVTQSPTHLIKTRGQQVTLRCSPKSGHDTVSWYQQALGQGPQFIFQYYEEEERQRGNFPDRFSGHQFPNYSSELNVNALLLGDSALYLCASSSGKGYNSPLHFGNGTRLTVT.